Below are 31 T cell receptor beta chains sequenced from a single sample in a study of blood T cell repertoires in COVID-19. Assay used: immunoSEQ multiplex PCR; TCRdb lists only in-frame clones, some missing. This table has 110,000 to 150,000 clones, 85% appearing once. Sequenced sample: PBMCs or T cells enriched from blood (not recorded which). Receptors were obtained from a woman aged 40 to 50 who had recovered from COVID-19.

The rearrangement joins TRBV19 to TRBJ2-1; TRBD2 matches 7 bases. CDR1 is LNHDA, CDR2 SQIVND, per germline (reference sequence). Unmatched junction bases numbered 3, after V lost 3 bases and J lost 1 base. The CDR3 sequence is 15 residues long. This CDR3 is CASSMGGESYNEQFF. CDR3 sequence (DNA): TGTGCCAGTAGTATGGGGGGGGAGTCCTACAATGAGCAGTTCTTC.

The chain has TRBV7-9 and TRBJ2-3; 9 bases are a match to TRBD2. The junction had 13 bases not matched to a gene; V was cut back by 4 bases and J by 5 bases. Germline V gene lookup returns CDR1 SEHNR and CDR2 FQNEAQ (reference sequence). The CDR3 consists of 17 residues. CDR3 bases: TGTGCCAGCAGCTACCGACCGGCGGGAGGGCCGGGAGATACGCAGTATTTT. This codes for CASSYRPAGGPGDTQYF.

This chain uses TRBV19 with TRBJ1-5; possibly TRBD1 for D (5 bases). Germline CDR1 and CDR2: LNHDA and SQIVND (reference sequence). The V gene lost 8 bases and the J gene lost 4 bases, with 9 bases spanning the gap. This CDR3 has 12 amino acids. CDR3: CASRRGNQPQHF. CDR3 DNA: TGTGCCAGTCGAAGGGGAAATCAGCCCCAGCATTTT.

The J gene is TRBJ2-7, the V gene TRBV29-1, with 10 bases aligning to TRBD2. The V and J ends lost 4 bases and 2 bases, in that order; junction bases with no gene match: 2. There are 13 residues in the CDR3. Germline CDR1 reads SQVTM; CDR2 reads ANQGSEA. The CDR3 region is CSVGTSGTYEQYF. CDR3 bases: TGCAGCGTTGGGACTAGCGGCACCTACGAGCAGTACTTC.

CDR3 in amino acids: CASSIRGVKDTEAFF. DNA for the CDR3: TGTGCCAGTAGTATTCGGGGGGTAAAGGACACTGAAGCTTTCTTT. The chain recombines TRBV19 with TRBJ1-1; TRBD1 might be the D (5 bases). V lost 3 bases to trimming and J lost 3 bases, with 14 bases between them. Per germline, CDR1 LNHDA and CDR2 SQIVND (reference sequence). The CDR3 sequence is 15 residues long.

The V call is TRBV5-1, the J call TRBJ1-4, with TRBD1 matching 8 bases. The CDR3 is 14 residues long. Germline values: CDR1 SGHRS, CDR2 YFSETQ. V trimming: 4 bases; J trimming: 8 bases; junction bases outside the gene matches: 7. The CDR3 bases are TGCGCCAGCAGCACAGGACAGGGTAGCGAAAAACTGTTTTTT. It yields the protein CASSTGQGSEKLFF. Full variable domain (outside the CDR3, taken from reference TRBV5-1 and TRBJ1-4): KAGVTQTPRYLIKTRGQQVTLSCSPISGHRSVSWYQQTPGQGLQFLFEYFSETQRNKGNFPGRFSGRQFSNSRSEMNVSTLELGDSALYLCASSTGQGSEKLFFGSGTQLSVL.

The genes are TRBV3-1 (or the pseudogene TRBV3-2) and TRBJ2-1; weak D call: TRBD1 (7 bases). V was trimmed by 4 bases and J by 6 bases, leaving 13 bases between them. The CDR3 has 14 residues. Germline-derived CDR1 and CDR2 are LGHDT and YNNKEL (reference sequence). CDR3 nucleotide sequence: TGTGCCAGCAGCCCAGGGGGGAAAGGCAATGAGCAGTTCTTC. This gives the protein CASSPGGKGNEQFF.

This clone was observed a handful of times. This chain links TRBV10-1 with TRBJ2-7; possibly TRBD2 for D (5 bases). The V end was cut by 6 bases, the J end by 2 bases, with 11 bases between. Germline loops: CDR1 WNHNN, CDR2 SYGVQD (reference sequence). The CDR3 extends over 13 amino acids. CDR3 DNA: TGCGCCAGCAGCGACCCGGGGACCTACGAGCAGTACTTC. Protein sequence: CASSDPGTYEQYF.

This chain uses TRBV10-3 with TRBJ1-3, with D uncertain. V was shortened by 0 bases and J by 1 base, with 10 bases between the two germline ends. This CDR3 is built from 16 residues. CDR1 is ENHRY and CDR2 is SYGVKD in the germline V gene. Here the CDR3 reads CAISESLGVSGNTIYF. CDR3 DNA: TGTGCCATCAGTGAGTCGCTAGGAGTATCTGGAAACACCATATATTTT.

The CDR3 region has the DNA TGTGCCATCAGTGTTACAGGCGTCATATATTTT. Its protein is CAISVTGVIYF. The rearrangement joins TRBV10-3 to TRBJ1-3; D may be TRBD1 (5 bases). CDR1 ENHRY and CDR2 SYGVKD come from the germline V gene. V lost 4 bases and J 12 bases, leaving 10 bases between the germline ends. This CDR3 is 11 amino acids long.

The V call is TRBV9, the J call TRBJ1-2; maybe TRBD1 (6 bases). The ends were cut back, 0 bases at V and 5 bases at J, with 20 bases in the middle. This CDR3 has 17 residues. Germline V gives CDR1 SGDLS, CDR2 YYNGEE. The chain's CDR3 is CASSVAPGAGSGYGYTF. Here the CDR3 DNA reads TGTGCCAGCAGCGTAGCTCCAGGGGCAGGTTCTGGTTATGGCTACACCTTC. The variable domain in full, completed from reference TRBV9 and TRBJ1-2, reads DSGVTQTPKHLITATGQRVTLRCSPRSGDLSVYWYQQSLDQGLQFLIQYYNGEERAKGNILERFSAQQFPDLHSELNLSSLELGDSALYFCASSVAPGAGSGYGYTFGSGTRLTVV.

J is TRBJ1-1 and V is TRBV19; a possible D gene is TRBD1 (6 bases). V dropped 3 bases and J dropped 1 base, with 9 bases sitting between them. This CDR3 is built from 14 residues. The germline V gene has CDR1 LNHDA and CDR2 SQIVND (reference sequence). The CDR3 DNA follows: TGTGCCAGTAGTATTTGGGACAAGAACACTGAAGCTTTCTTT. Amino acid sequence: CASSIWDKNTEAFF. Based on the CDR3 plus reference TRBV19 and TRBJ1-1, the full variable domain is DGGITQSPKYLFRKEGQNVTLSCEQNLNHDAMYWYRQDPGQGLRLIYYSQIVNDFQKGDIAEGYSVSREKKESFPLTVTSAQKNPTAFYLCASSIWDKNTEAFFGQGTRLTVV.

In nucleotides, the CDR3 is TGCGCCAGCAGCCAACTAACTAGCGGCAGAGCCTACGAGCAGTACTTC. Translating it yields CASSQLTSGRAYEQYF. The chain recombines TRBV4-1 with TRBJ2-7; 8 bases are a match to TRBD2. CDR1 and CDR2 from the germline V gene are MGHRA and YSYEKL. The J segment lost 2 bases and the V segment lost 2 bases, leaving 8 bases of the junction unmatched. The CDR3 is 16 residues long.

The gene calls are TRBV7-2 and TRBJ1-1; TRBD1 aligns across 9 bases. Germline CDR1 reads SGHTA; CDR2 reads FQGNSA. The CDR3 spans 16 residues. V shed 0 bases, J shed 0 bases, and the junction held 2 bases outside the gene matches. CDR3 in amino acids: CASSLARTGVNTEAFF. The CDR3, as DNA: TGTGCCAGCAGCTTAGCTCGGACAGGGGTGAACACTGAAGCTTTCTTT.

The chain employs TRBV5-8 and TRBJ1-5; D is unresolved. This CDR3 spans 12 amino acids. Per the germline V gene, CDR1 is SGHTS and CDR2 is YDEGEE. The ends were cut back, 0 bases at V and 5 bases at J, with 3 bases in the middle. The CDR3 coding sequence is TGTGCCAGCAGCTTGGTAGATCAGCCCCAGCATTTT. Amino acid sequence: CASSLVDQPQHF.

The rearrangement joins TRBV28 to TRBJ1-6, with D tentatively TRBD1 (6 bases). The V and J ends lost 0 bases and 6 bases respectively, with 12 bases between them. The CDR3 has 16 residues. Germline loops: CDR1 MDHEN, CDR2 SYDVKM. Here the CDR3 reads CASSLWGTRSNSPLHF. DNA for the CDR3: TGTGCCAGCAGTTTATGGGGGACACGGAGTAATTCACCCCTCCACTTT.

The chain carries TRBV3-1 (or the pseudogene TRBV3-2) and TRBJ2-1; 13 nucleotides match TRBD2. CDR1 is LGHDT, CDR2 YNNKEL, per germline (reference sequence). The length of the CDR3 is 15 residues. With 2 bases clipped from V and 7 bases from J, the junction kept 2 bases outside the gene matches. The CDR3 protein is CASSQTLAGGNEQFF. CDR3 bases: TGTGCCAGCAGCCAAACACTAGCGGGAGGGAATGAGCAGTTCTTC.

The gene calls are TRBV27 and TRBJ2-5, with 8 bases lining up with TRBD1. The germline V gene encodes CDR1 MNHEY and CDR2 SMNVEV (reference sequence). The CDR3 totals 15 residues. The trim removed 4 bases at V and 7 bases at J, leaving 11 bases unmatched. The CDR3 nucleotides read TGTGCCAGCAGTTCCCTGACAGGGGAAGTGGTGACCCAGTACTTC. Encoded protein: CASSSLTGEVVTQYF.

The chain combines TRBV5-4 with TRBJ1-2; 7 bases fit TRBD1. CDR3 length equals 16 residues. With V trimmed by 7 bases and J by 0 bases, 12 bases remained unmatched. Per germline, CDR1 SGHNT and CDR2 YYREEE (reference sequence). The CDR3 sequence: CASDAGEGASNYGYTF. CDR3 bases: TGTGCCAGCGACGCTGGAGAGGGGGCCTCTAACTATGGCTACACCTTC.

This chain links TRBV19 with TRBJ1-2; 8 bases are a match to TRBD1. The CDR3 totals 15 residues. J was trimmed by 4 bases and V by 4 bases; bases with no gene match: 8. Germline CDR1 reads LNHDA; CDR2 reads SQIVND (reference sequence). The DNA of the CDR3 is TGTGCCAGTAGTACAGCGGGACAGGAGATCTATGGCTACACCTTC. Residues: CASSTAGQEIYGYTF.

The chain combines TRBV9 with TRBJ2-1; 11 bases agree with TRBD2. Trimming cost V 3 bases and J 4 bases; bases outside gene matches: 3. Germline V CDR1 and CDR2: SGDLS, YYNGEE. CDR3 size: 15 residues. CDR3 sequence reads: CASSGGTSGYNEQFF. The CDR3 DNA is TGTGCCAGCAGCGGGGGGACTAGCGGTTACAATGAGCAGTTCTTC.

The chain links TRBV6-2 or TRBV6-3 to TRBJ2-1; D might be TRBD2 (6 bases). V was trimmed by 4 bases and J by 3 bases, leaving 13 bases between them. CDR1 is MNHEY, CDR2 SVGEGT, per germline. The CDR3 runs 15 residues. CDR3: CASSLADPHYNEQFF. The CDR3 nucleotides read TGTGCCAGCAGTTTAGCGGACCCACACTACAATGAGCAGTTCTTC.

The J gene is TRBJ2-7, the V gene TRBV27; D unresolved. V dropped 2 bases and J dropped 2 bases, with 7 bases sitting between them. Germline assignment: CDR1 MNHEY and CDR2 SMNVEV (reference sequence). The CDR3 loop spans 13 amino acids. The DNA for the CDR3 is TGTGCCAGCAGTTTAGGGCAGACCTACGAGCAGTACTTC. Translation gives CASSLGQTYEQYF.

This clone was recorded once. The chain has TRBV29-1 and TRBJ1-1; possible D gene TRBD1, 6 bases. The CDR3 loop spans 13 amino acids. The germline V gene has CDR1 SQVTM and CDR2 ANQGSEA. V was clipped by 1 base and J by 7 bases, with 13 bases between them. CDR3 nucleotides: TGCAGCGTTGAAGGCGCGGCGACAGGTGAAGCTTTCTTT. This translates into CSVEGAATGEAFF.

The chain recombines TRBV9 with TRBJ1-2; D possibly corresponds to TRBD1 (6 bases). V lost 4 bases to trimming and J lost 3 bases, with 13 bases between them. The CDR3 is made up of 14 amino acids. Germline V gives CDR1 SGDLS, CDR2 YYNGEE. The chain's CDR3 is CASSPRTADYGYTF. CDR3 sequence (DNA): TGTGCCAGCAGCCCGCGGACAGCCGACTATGGCTACACCTTC. Looking up the rest from reference TRBV9 and TRBJ1-2 gives the full variable domain: DSGVTQTPKHLITATGQRVTLRCSPRSGDLSVYWYQQSLDQGLQFLIQYYNGEERAKGNILERFSAQQFPDLHSELNLSSLELGDSALYFCASSPRTADYGYTFGSGTRLTVV.

The CDR3 DNA reads TGCGCCAGCAGCTTGCTAACAGGGCTGAACACTGAAGCTTTCTTT. Translated, it gives CASSLLTGLNTEAFF. This sequence joins TRBV5-1 and TRBJ1-1, with D possibly TRBD1 on 6 matching bases. CDR3 size: 15 residues. V lost 1 base to trimming and J lost 0 bases, with 10 bases between them. The germline V gene has CDR1 SGHRS and CDR2 YFSETQ. Full variable domain (missing parts from reference TRBV5-1 and TRBJ1-1): KAGVTQTPRYLIKTRGQQVTLSCSPISGHRSVSWYQQTPGQGLQFLFEYFSETQRNKGNFPGRFSGRQFSNSRSEMNVSTLELGDSALYLCASSLLTGLNTEAFFGQGTRLTVV.

The V gene is TRBV7-3, the J gene TRBJ2-1; TRBD2 might be the D (6 bases). V was shortened by 7 bases and J by 1 base, with 23 bases between the two germline ends. There are 18 residues in the CDR3. In germline, CDR1 is SGHTA, CDR2 FQGTGA. CDR3 loop: CASTAGGLGRGSYNEQFF. The DNA for the CDR3 is TGTGCCAGCACGGCTGGGGGACTGGGTAGAGGGTCCTACAATGAGCAGTTCTTC.

The V and J genes are TRBV3-1 (or the pseudogene TRBV3-2) and TRBJ1-2; TRBD1 matches 7 bases. V was pared by 3 bases and J by 1 base, with 5 bases of the junction left unmatched. Germline CDR1 LGHDT, CDR2 YNNKEL (reference sequence). This CDR3 has 15 amino acids. CDR3 bases: TGTGCCAGCAGCCAGGGACAGCCCCATAACTATGGCTACACCTTC. Translating it yields CASSQGQPHNYGYTF.

In its sample, this clone was seen once. The CDR3 nucleotides are TGTGCCAGCAGTCCCCAGGGCTATGGCTACACCTTC. Translated: CASSPQGYGYTF. This chain connects TRBV27 to TRBJ1-2, with D perhaps TRBD1 (5 bases). Germline CDR1 MNHEY, CDR2 SMNVEV (reference sequence). Trimming took off 5 bases at V and 4 bases at J, with 8 bases between the two ends. This CDR3 has 12 residues.

The V and J genes are TRBV6-6 and TRBJ2-7; tentatively, D is TRBD2 (6 bases). CDR1 and CDR2 from the germline V gene are MNHNY and SVGAGI (reference sequence). V shed 2 bases and J shed 1 base, with 15 bases lying between them. The CDR3 is made up of 16 amino acids. In DNA, the CDR3 is TGTGCCAGCAGTTACCCCCGGGAGATAGTGTCCTACGAGCAGTACTTC. As protein: CASSYPREIVSYEQYF.

The chain has TRBV5-1 and TRBJ1-1; D remains ambiguous. V lost 0 bases to trimming and J lost 2 bases, with 5 bases between them. The CDR3 length is 13 residues. Germline V gene data show CDR1 as SGHRS and CDR2 as YFSETQ. CDR3 sequence (DNA): TGCGCCAGCAGCTTGGTGGCAAACACTGAAGCTTTCTTT. It translates to CASSLVANTEAFF.